This TCR beta chain was observed in a study of PD-1 blockade in mismatch repair-deficient tumors. Across the study: All were previously treated, progressing patients with about 11 mismatch repair-deficient cancer types.

All patients were mismatch repair deficient, assessed by either PCR or immunohistochemistry. Here immunoSEQ multiplex PCR was the method, and the copy in TCRdb shows in-frame clones only, minus some. This sample has about 79,000 clones; 80% to 90% occur once, and the top ten carry approximately 5%. V lost 4 bases and J 6 bases, leaving 16 bases between the germline ends. Germline V lookup: CDR1 SQVTM, CDR2 ANQGSEA. The CDR3 is made up of 14 amino acids. The clonotype comes from an adult with mismatch repair-deficient cancer. The rearrangement joins TRBV29-1 to TRBJ1-3; possibly TRBD1 for D (5 bases). Sequencing was performed on peripheral blood, taken 44 weeks after starting pembrolizumab. CDR3 in DNA: TGCAGCGTTGTTTATGACAGCCGACCAAACACCATATATTTT. Its protein product is CSVVYDSRPNTIYF.